This TCR beta chain came from a study of technical replicates of blood from several donors. The CDR3 extends over 14 amino acids. Germline CDR1 is SGHTA and CDR2 is FQGTGA. V gave up 5 bases and J gave up 1 base, with 11 bases separating them. Some clones are missing from TCRdb's copy, which holds only in-frame ones; the method was immunoSEQ multiplex PCR. The top ten hold over 9.5% of the sample, which has about 13,000 clones, about 86% seen once. Sequenced material: PBMCs. The sequence was collected from a human donor in good health. The V and J genes are TRBV7-3 and TRBJ1-1; D is perhaps TRBD1 (5 bases). CDR3 sequence: CASSTDSTNTEAFF. DNA for the CDR3: TGTGCCAGCAGCACCGACAGTACGAACACTGAAGCTTTCTTT.